This entry lists 8 T cell receptor beta chains sequenced from one sample in a study of neurological immune-mediated disorders (dated by TCRdb to between 2018 and 2020). The sample's time point label is to be understood as: technical triplicate 3. Library preparation used 5' RACE. Sequencing was performed on an Illumina HiSeq 2500. TCRdb cleaned the public reads at Q25 with fastp, built clones with MiXCR and kept in-frame beta chains. Duplicate CDR3 protein sequences are folded into a single record with the most common DNA and genes. A total of just under 45,000 distinct CDR3 sequences appear in this sample, roughly 21% of them only once. The ten largest clones represent about 4.7% of the sample. Sequencing input: PBMCs. The receptors here all came from a man in his 60s with HTLV-1-associated myelopathy (HAM/TSP).

This clonotype was seen many times. The chain is built from TRBV28 and TRBJ2-7, with D possibly called TRBD1 or TRBD2 (6 bases each). The V and J ends lost 6 bases and 5 bases respectively, with 11 bases between them. Germline CDR1 and CDR2: MDHEN and SYDVKM. The CDR3 sequence is 12 residues long. This CDR3 is CASREGGNEQYF. The DNA for the CDR3 is TGTGCCAGCAGGGAGGGGGGTAACGAGCAGTACTTC.

This clonotype was observed many times. This chain links TRBV6-5 with TRBJ2-7, with 10 bases that match TRBD2. The trim removed 2 bases at V and 0 bases at J, leaving 4 bases unmatched. Germline V gene lookup returns CDR1 MNHEY and CDR2 SVGAGI. The CDR3 is made up of 16 amino acids. The CDR3 spells CASSYKAGGTSYEQYF. In DNA form, the CDR3 reads TGTGCCAGCAGTTACAAAGCGGGAGGGACCTCCTACGAGCAGTACTTC.

In this sample, this clonotype turned up many times. V gene TRBV6-1 combines with J gene TRBJ2-7; D unclear. The CDR3 has 13 residues. Germline assignment: CDR1 MNHNS and CDR2 SASEGT. The V end lost 7 bases, the J end lost 0 bases, and 10 bases lay between the germline ends. The CDR3 DNA sequence: TGTGCCAGCAAAGTGGGCAGCTCCTACGAGCAGTACTTC. Translation: CASKVGSSYEQYF.

The sample holds many counts of this clonotype. This chain joins TRBV12-3 or TRBV12-4 and TRBJ2-1, with 7 bases aligning to TRBD2. The CDR3 spans 19 residues. The V and J ends lost 2 bases and 5 bases, in that order; junction bases with no gene match: 18. CDR3 protein: CASSLKGLGGSLLNNEQFF. The CDR3 DNA sequence: TGTGCCAGCAGTTTAAAGGGATTGGGCGGGAGCTTATTAAACAATGAGCAGTTCTTC.

The sample holds a few counts of this clonotype. V usage is TRBV6-1 and J usage is TRBJ2-7, with a weak D call TRBD1 (6 bases). Germline-derived CDR1 and CDR2 are MNHNS and SASEGT. This CDR3 spans 15 amino acids. Trimming removed 0 bases from V and 0 bases from J, with 9 bases in between. The CDR3 nucleotides read TGTGCCAGCAGTGAAGCAGGGGGACCCTCCTACGAGCAGTACTTC. Protein product: CASSEAGGPSYEQYF.

The chain's CDR3 is CASSLVSATVVGYGYTF. The CDR3 nucleotides read TGTGCCAGCAGCTTAGTTAGTGCTACAGTGGTCGGCTATGGCTACACCTTC. V is TRBV7-8 and J is TRBJ1-2; D gene unclear. CDR1 SGHVS and CDR2 FQNEAQ come from the germline V gene. The CDR3 has 17 residues. V shed 1 base and J shed 4 bases, with 19 bases lying between them.

Many counts were recorded for this clonotype. J is TRBJ1-1 and V is TRBV20-1; 8 nucleotides agree with TRBD1. This CDR3 contains 14 residues. Trimming cost V 4 bases and J 3 bases; bases outside gene matches: 7. Germline-derived CDR1 and CDR2 are DFQATT and SNEGSKA (reference sequence). The CDR3 reads CSAILTGGDTEAFF. The CDR3 nucleotides are TGCAGTGCTATCCTTACAGGGGGAGACACTGAAGCTTTCTTT.

By its share, this clonotype is medium-sized. This chain joins TRBV29-1 and TRBJ2-5, with D possibly TRBD2 on 6 matching bases. This CDR3 has 13 residues. With 4 bases removed from V and 4 bases from J, the gap between germline ends came to 13 bases. Germline lookup yields CDR1 SQVTM and CDR2 ANQGSEA. The CDR3 coding sequence is TGCAGCGTTGCTCGGGAGAGGGGAGAGACCCAGTACTTC. It codes for CSVARERGETQYF.